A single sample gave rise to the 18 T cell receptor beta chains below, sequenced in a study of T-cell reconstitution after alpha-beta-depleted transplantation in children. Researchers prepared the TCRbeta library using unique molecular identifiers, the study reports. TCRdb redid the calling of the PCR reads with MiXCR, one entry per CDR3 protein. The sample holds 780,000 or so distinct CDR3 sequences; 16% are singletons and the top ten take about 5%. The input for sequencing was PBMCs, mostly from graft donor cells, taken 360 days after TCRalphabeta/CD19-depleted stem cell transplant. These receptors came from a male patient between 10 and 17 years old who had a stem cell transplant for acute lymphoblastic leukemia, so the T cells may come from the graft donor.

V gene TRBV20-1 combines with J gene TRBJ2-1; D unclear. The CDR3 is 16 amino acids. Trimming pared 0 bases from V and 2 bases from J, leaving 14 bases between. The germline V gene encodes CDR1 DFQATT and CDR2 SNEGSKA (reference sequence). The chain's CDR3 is CSARDLGDPPYNEQFF. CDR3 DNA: TGCAGTGCTAGAGATTTGGGCGACCCCCCCTACAATGAGCAGTTCTTC.

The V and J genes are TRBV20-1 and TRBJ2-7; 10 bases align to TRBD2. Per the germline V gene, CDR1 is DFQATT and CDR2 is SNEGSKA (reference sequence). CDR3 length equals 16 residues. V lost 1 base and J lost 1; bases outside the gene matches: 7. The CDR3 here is CSARGAGGGFSYEQYF. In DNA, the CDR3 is TGCAGTGCTAGAGGAGCGGGAGGGGGGTTTTCCTACGAGCAGTACTTC.

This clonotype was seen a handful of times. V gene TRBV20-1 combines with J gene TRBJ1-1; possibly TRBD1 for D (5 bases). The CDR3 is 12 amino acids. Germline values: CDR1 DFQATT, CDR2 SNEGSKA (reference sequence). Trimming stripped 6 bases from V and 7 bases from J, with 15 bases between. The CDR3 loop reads CSAPGALDEAFF. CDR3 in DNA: TGCAGTGCCCCCGGGGCGCTTGATGAAGCTTTCTTT.

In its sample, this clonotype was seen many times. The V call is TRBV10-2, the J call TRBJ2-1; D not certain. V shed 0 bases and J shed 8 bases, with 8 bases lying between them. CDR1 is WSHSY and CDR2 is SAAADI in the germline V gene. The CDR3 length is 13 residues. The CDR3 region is CASSESKTYEQFF. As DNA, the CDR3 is TGCGCCAGCAGTGAGTCGAAGACCTATGAGCAGTTCTTC.

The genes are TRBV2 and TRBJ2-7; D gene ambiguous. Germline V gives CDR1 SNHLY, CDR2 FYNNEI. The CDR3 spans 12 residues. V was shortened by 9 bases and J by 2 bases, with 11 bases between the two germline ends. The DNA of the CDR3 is TGTGCCAGTTGCTTCCGTACCTACGAGCAGTACTTC. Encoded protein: CASCFRTYEQYF. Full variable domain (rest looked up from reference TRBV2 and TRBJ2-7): EPEVTQTPSHQVTQMGQEVILRCVPISNHLYFYWYRQILGQKVEFLVSFYNNEISEKSEIFDDQFSVERPDGSNFTLKIRSTKLEDSAMYFCASCFRTYEQYFGPGTRLTVT.

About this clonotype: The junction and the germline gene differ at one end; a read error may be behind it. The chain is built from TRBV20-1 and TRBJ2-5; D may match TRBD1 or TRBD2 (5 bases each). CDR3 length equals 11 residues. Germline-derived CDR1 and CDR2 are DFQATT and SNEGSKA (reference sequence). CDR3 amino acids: CSARGTVTQYF. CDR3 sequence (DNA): TGCAGTGCGAGAGGGACCGTGACCCAGTACTTC.

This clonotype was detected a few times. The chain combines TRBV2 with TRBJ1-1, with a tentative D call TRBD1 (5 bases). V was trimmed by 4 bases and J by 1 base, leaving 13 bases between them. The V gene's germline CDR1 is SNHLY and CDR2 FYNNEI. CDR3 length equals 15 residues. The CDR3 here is CASSAEPTGNTEAFF. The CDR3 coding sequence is TGTGCCAGCAGTGCCGAACCTACAGGGAACACTGAAGCTTTCTTT. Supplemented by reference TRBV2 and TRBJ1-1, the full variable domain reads EPEVTQTPSHQVTQMGQEVILRCVPISNHLYFYWYRQILGQKVEFLVSFYNNEISEKSEIFDDQFSVERPDGSNFTLKIRSTKLEDSAMYFCASSAEPTGNTEAFFGQGTRLTVV.

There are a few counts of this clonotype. CDR3 DNA sequence: TGCAGTGCTAGAGCTTACCCGGATACGCAGTATTTT. Its protein is CSARAYPDTQYF. This chain connects TRBV20-1 to TRBJ2-3, with D unclear. CDR1 DFQATT and CDR2 SNEGSKA come from the germline V gene (reference sequence). The CDR3 is 12 amino acids. V was pared by 1 base and J by 6 bases, with 8 bases between.

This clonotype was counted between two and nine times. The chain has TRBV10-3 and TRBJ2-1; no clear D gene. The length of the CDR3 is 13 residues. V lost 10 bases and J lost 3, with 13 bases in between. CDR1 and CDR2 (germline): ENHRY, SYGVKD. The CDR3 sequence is CATPMPDYNEQFF. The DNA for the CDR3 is TGTGCCACCCCCATGCCAGACTACAATGAGCAGTTCTTC.

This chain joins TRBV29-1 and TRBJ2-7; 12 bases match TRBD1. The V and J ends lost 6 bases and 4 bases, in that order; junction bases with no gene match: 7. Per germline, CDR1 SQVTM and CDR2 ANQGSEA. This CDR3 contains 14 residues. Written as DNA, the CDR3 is TGCAGCGTCTCACCGGGACAGGGGGCTTACGAGCAGTACTTC. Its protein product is CSVSPGQGAYEQYF.

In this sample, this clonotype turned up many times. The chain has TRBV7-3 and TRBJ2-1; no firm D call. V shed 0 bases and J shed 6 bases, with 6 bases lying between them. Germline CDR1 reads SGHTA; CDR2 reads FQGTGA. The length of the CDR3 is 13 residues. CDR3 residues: CASSLTASNEQFF. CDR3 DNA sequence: TGTGCCAGCAGCTTAACCGCATCCAATGAGCAGTTCTTC.

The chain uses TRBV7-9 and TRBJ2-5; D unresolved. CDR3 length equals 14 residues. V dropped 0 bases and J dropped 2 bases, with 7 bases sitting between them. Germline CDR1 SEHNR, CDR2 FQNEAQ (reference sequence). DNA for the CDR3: TGTGCCAGCAGCTTAGCGGGCGAACAAGAGACCCAGTACTTC. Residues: CASSLAGEQETQYF.

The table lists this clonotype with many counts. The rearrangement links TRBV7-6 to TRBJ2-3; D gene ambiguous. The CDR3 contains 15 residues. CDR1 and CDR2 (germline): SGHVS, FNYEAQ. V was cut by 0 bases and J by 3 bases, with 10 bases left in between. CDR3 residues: CASSLAVPHTDTQYF. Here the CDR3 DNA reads TGTGCCAGCAGCTTAGCGGTTCCGCATACAGATACGCAGTATTTT.

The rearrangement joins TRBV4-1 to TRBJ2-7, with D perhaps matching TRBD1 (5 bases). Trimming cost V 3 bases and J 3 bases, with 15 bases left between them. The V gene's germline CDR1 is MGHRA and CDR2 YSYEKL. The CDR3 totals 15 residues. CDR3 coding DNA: TGCGCCAGCAGCCACGGTTTCAGGGCTAGCTACGAGCAGTACTTC. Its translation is CASSHGFRASYEQYF.

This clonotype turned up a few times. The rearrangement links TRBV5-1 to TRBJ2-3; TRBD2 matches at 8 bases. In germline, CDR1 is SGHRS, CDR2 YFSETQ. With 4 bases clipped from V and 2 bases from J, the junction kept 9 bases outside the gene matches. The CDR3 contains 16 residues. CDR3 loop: CASSHGLAEFTDTQYF. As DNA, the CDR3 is TGCGCCAGCAGCCACGGACTAGCAGAGTTCACAGATACGCAGTATTTT.

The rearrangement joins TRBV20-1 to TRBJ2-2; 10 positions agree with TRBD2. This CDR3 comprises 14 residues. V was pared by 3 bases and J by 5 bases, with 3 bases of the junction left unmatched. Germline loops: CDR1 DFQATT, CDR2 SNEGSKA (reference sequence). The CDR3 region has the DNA TGCAGTGCTAGGGGTAGCGGGAGGACCGGGGAGCTGTTTTTT. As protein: CSARGSGRTGELFF.

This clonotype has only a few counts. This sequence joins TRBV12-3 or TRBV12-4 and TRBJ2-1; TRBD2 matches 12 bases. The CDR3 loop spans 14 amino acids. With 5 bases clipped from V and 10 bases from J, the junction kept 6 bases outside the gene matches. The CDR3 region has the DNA TGTGCCAGCAGTCTCGGGACTAGCGGGCTAGAGCAGTTCTTC. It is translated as CASSLGTSGLEQFF.

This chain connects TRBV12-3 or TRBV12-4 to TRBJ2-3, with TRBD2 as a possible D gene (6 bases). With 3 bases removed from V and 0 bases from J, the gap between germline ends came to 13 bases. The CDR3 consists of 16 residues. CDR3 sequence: CASSFFGGTSTDTQYF. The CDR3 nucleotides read TGTGCCAGCAGTTTTTTCGGGGGAACTAGCACAGATACGCAGTATTTT.